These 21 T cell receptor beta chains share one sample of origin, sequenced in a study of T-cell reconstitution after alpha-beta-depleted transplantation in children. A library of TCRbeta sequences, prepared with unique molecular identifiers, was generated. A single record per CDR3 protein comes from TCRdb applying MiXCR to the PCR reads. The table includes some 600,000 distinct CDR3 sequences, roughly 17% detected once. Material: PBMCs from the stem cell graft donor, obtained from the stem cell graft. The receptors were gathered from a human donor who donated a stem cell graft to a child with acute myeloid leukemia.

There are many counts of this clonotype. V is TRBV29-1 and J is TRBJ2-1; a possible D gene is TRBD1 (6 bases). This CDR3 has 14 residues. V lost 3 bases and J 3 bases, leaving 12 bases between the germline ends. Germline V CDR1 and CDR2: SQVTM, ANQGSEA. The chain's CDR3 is CSVEAQGSYNEQFF. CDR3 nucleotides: TGCAGCGTTGAGGCCCAGGGGAGCTACAATGAGCAGTTCTTC.

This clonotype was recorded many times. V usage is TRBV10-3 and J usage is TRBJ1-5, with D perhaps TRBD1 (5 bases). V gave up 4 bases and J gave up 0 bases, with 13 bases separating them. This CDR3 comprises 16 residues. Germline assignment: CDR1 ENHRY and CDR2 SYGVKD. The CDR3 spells CAISARGGDSNQPQHF. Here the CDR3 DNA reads TGTGCCATCAGTGCACGGGGCGGGGATAGCAATCAGCCCCAGCATTTT.

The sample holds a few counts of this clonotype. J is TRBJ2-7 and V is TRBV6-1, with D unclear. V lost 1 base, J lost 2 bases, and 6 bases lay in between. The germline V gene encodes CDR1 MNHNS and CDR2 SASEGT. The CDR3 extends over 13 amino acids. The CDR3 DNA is TGTGCCAGCAGTGAAGATATTACCTACGAGCAGTACTTC. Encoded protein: CASSEDITYEQYF.

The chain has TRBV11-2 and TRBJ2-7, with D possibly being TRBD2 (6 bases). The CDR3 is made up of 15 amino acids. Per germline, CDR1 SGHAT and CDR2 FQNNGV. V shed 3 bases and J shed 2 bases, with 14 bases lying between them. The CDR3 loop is CASSFRDPSAYEQYF. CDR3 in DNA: TGTGCCAGCAGCTTCCGGGACCCTAGCGCCTACGAGCAGTACTTC.

For the CDR3, the DNA is TGCGCCAGCAGCAATGGACAGGGTGGAGGGGAGACCCAGTACTTC. Its translation: CASSNGQGGGETQYF. The V and J genes are TRBV5-1 and TRBJ2-5; 8 nucleotides match TRBD1. The CDR3 contains 15 residues. The J segment lost 5 bases and the V segment lost 4 bases, leaving 10 bases of the junction unmatched. Germline V lookup: CDR1 SGHRS, CDR2 YFSETQ.

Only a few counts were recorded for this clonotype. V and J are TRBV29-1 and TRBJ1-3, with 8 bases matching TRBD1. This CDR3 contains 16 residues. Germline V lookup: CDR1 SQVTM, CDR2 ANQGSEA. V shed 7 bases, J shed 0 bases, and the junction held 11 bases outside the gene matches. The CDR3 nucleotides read TGCAGCGCCGGGCCCGGGACAGGTCCCTCTGGAAACACCATATATTTT. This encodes CSAGPGTGPSGNTIYF.

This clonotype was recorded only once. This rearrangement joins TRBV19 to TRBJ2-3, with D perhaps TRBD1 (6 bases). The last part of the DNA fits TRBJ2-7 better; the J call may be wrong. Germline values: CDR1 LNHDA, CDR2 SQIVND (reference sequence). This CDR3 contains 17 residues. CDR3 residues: CASSITPGGRGSYEQYF. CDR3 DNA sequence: TGTGCCAGTAGTATAACCCCCGGCGGCAGGGGCTCCTACGAGCAGTACTTC.

The CDR3: CASKTGFHQPQHF. The CDR3 region has the DNA TGTGCCAGTAAGACAGGGTTCCATCAGCCCCAGCATTTT. The rearrangement joins TRBV21-1 to TRBJ1-5; the table assigns TRBD1, which was not confirmed against the DNA. TRBV21-1 is annotated as a pseudogene. CDR3 length: 13 residues.

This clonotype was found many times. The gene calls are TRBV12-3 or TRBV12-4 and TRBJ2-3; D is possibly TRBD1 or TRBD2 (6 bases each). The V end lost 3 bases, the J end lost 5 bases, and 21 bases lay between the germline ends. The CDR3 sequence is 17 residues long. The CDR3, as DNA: TGTGCCAGCAGTTTCATCAGTCGGGGGCGGGGCCTAGATACGCAGTATTTT. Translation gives CASSFISRGRGLDTQYF.

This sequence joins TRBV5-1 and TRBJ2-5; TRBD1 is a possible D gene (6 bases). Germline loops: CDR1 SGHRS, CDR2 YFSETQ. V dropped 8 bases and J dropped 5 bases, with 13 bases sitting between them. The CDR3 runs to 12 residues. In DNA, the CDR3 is TGCGCCAGTCAAGGACAGTATGAGACCCAGTACTTC. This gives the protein CASQGQYETQYF.

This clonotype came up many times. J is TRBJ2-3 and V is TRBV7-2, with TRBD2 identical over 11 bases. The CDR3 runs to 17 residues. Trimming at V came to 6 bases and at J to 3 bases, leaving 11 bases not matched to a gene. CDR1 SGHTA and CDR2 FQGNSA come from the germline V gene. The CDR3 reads CASSFSGGASLTDTQYF. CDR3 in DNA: TGTGCCAGCAGTTTTAGCGGGGGGGCGTCATTGACAGATACGCAGTATTTT.

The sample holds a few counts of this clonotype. The CDR3 nucleotides are TGTGCCAGCAGTTACCCCTACCCGGGGGCTTTCTTT. This sequence encodes CASSYPYPGAFF. The J gene is TRBJ1-1, the V gene TRBV6-6; unclear D gene. CDR3 length: 12 amino acids. The germline V and J ends were trimmed by 2 bases and 11 bases, with 12 bases remaining between them. CDR1 is MNHNY, CDR2 SVGAGI, per germline (reference sequence).

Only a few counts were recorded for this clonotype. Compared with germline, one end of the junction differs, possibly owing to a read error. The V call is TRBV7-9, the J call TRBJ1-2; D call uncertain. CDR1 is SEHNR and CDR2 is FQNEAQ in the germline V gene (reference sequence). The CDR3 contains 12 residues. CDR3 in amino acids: CASSLNGDGYTF. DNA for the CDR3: TGTGCCAGCAGCTTAAACGGGGATGGCTACACCTTT.

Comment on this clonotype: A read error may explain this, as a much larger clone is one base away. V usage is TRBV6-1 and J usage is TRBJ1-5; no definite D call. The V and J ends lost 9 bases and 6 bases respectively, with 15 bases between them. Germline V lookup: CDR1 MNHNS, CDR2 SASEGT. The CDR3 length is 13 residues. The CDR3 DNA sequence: TGTGCCAGAAGTCCCACCCCGGGTCAGCCCCAGCATTTT. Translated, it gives CARSPTPGQPQHF.

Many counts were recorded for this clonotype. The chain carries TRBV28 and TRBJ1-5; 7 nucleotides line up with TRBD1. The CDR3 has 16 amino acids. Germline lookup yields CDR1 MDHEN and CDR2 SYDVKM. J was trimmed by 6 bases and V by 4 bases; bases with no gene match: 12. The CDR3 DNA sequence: TGTGCCAGCAGTTCGTCGAGGGGGCTAAGGGGTCAGCCCCAGCATTTT. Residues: CASSSSRGLRGQPQHF.

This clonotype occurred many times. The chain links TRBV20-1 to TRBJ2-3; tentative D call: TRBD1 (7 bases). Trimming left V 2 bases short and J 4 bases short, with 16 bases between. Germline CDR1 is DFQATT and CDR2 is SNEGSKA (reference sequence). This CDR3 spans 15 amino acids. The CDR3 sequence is CSARLDREVPDTQYF. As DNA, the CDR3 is TGCAGTGCTAGACTAGACAGGGAGGTGCCAGATACGCAGTATTTT.

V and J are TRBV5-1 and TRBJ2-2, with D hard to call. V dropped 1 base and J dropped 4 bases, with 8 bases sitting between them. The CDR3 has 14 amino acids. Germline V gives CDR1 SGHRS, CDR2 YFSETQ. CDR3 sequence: CASSLPAPTGELFF. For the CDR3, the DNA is TGCGCCAGCAGCTTGCCCGCCCCCACCGGGGAGCTGTTTTTT.

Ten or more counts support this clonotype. The CDR3 DNA is TGTGCCAGCAGCCCCGTTAGAACGAACACCGGGGAGCTGTTTTTT. It specifies CASSPVRTNTGELFF. V and J are TRBV6-1 and TRBJ2-2; D remains ambiguous. The CDR3 sequence is 15 residues long. V lost 6 bases, J lost 0 bases, and 11 bases lay in between. Germline-derived CDR1 and CDR2 are MNHNS and SASEGT.

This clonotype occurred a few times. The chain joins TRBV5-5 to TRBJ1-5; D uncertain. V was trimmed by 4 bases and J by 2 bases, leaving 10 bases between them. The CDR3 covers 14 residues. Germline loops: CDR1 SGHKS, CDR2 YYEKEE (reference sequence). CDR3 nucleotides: TGTGCCAGCAGCACCATTTGGGGCAATCAGCCCCAGCATTTT. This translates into CASSTIWGNQPQHF.

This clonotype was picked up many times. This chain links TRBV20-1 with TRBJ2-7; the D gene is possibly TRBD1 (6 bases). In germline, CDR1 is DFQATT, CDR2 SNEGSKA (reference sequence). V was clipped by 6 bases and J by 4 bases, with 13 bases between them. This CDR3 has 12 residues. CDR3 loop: CSAKSQGYEQYF. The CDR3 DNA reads TGCAGTGCCAAATCCCAGGGGTACGAGCAGTACTTC.

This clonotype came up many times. The CDR3 DNA is TGTGCCAGCAGCTTCGGTAGCGGGGGTGAAACCGGGGAGCTGTTTTTT. Its protein is CASSFGSGGETGELFF. The J gene is TRBJ2-2, the V gene TRBV13; 9 bases agree with TRBD2. The V and J ends lost 3 bases and 5 bases, in that order; junction bases with no gene match: 7. Per germline, CDR1 PRHDT and CDR2 FYEKMQ (reference sequence). The CDR3 totals 16 residues.